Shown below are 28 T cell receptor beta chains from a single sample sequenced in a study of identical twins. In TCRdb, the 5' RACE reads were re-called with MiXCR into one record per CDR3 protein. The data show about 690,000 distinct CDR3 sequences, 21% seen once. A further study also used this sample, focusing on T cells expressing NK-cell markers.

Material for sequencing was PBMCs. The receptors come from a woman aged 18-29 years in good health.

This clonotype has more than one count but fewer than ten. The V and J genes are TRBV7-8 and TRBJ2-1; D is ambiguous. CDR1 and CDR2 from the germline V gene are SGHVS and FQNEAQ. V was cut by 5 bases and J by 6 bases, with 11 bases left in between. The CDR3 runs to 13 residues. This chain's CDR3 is CASSLERPNEQFF. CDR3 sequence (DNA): TGTGCCAGCAGCCTCGAACGCCCCAATGAGCAGTTCTTC.

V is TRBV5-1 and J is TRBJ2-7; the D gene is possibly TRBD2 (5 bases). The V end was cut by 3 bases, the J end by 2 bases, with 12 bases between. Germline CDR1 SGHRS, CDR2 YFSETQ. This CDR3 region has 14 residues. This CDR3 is CASSSLEGAYEQYF. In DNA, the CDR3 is TGCGCCAGCAGCTCCCTTGAGGGAGCCTACGAGCAGTACTTC.

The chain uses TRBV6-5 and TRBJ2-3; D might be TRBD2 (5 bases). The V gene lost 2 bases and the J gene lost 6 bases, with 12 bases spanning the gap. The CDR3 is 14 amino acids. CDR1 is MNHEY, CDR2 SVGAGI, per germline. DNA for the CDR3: TGTGCCAGCAGTTACCGGATAAGCGGCGATACGCAGTATTTT. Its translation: CASSYRISGDTQYF.

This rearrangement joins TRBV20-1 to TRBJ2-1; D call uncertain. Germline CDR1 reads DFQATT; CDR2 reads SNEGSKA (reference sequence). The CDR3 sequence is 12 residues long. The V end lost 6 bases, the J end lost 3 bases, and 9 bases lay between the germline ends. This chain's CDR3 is CSARQFYNEQFF. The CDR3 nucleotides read TGCAGTGCCAGGCAGTTCTACAATGAGCAGTTCTTC.

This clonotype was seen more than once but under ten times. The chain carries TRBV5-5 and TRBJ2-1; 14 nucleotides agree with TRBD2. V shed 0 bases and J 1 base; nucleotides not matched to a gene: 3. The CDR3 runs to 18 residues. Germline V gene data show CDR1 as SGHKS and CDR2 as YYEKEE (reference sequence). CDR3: CASSLEGTSGSSYNEQFF. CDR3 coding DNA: TGTGCCAGCAGCTTGGAGGGGACTAGCGGGAGTTCCTACAATGAGCAGTTCTTC.

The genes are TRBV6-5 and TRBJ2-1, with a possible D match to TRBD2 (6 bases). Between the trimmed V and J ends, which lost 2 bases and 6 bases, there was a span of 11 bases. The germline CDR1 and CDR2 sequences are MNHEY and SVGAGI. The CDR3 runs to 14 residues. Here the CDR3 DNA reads TGTGCCAGCAGTTACAGGGGAGGTGTCAATGAGCAGTTCTTC. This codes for CASSYRGGVNEQFF.

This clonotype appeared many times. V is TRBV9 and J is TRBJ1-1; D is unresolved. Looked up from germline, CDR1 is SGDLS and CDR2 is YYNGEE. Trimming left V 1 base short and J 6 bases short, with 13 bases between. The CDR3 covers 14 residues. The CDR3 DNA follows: TGTGCCAGCAGCGTACCCCGAGTTACCCCTGAAGCTTTCTTT. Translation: CASSVPRVTPEAFF.

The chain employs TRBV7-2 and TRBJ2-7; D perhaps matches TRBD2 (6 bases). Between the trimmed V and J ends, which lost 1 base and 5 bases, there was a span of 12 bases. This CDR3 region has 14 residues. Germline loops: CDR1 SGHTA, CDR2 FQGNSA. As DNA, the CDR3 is TGTGCCAGCAGCTTAGTCCCGGGAGCCCACGAGCAGTACTTC. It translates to CASSLVPGAHEQYF.

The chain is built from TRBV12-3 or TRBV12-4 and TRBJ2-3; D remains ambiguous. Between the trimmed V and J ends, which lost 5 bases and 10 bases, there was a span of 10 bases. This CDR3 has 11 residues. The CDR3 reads CASSLTQAQYF. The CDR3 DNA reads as TGTGCCAGCAGTCTTACCCAGGCGCAGTATTTT.

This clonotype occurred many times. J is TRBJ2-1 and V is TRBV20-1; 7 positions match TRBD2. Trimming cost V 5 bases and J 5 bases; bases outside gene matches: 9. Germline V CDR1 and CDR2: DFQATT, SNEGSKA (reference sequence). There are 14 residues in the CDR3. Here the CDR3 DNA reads TGCAGTGCTCCGCGGGGGAACTTCCACAATGAGCAGTTCTTC. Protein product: CSAPRGNFHNEQFF.

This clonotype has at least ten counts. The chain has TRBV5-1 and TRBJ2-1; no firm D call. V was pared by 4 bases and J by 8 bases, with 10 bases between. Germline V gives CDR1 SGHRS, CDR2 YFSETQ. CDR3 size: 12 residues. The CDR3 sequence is CASSPTSDEQFF. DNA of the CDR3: TGCGCCAGCAGCCCCACATCAGATGAGCAGTTCTTC.

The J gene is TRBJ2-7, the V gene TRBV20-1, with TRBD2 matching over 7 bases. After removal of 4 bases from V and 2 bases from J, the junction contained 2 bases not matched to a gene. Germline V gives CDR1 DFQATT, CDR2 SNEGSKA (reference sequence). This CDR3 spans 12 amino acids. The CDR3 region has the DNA TGCAGTGCTACCCTAGCGGCCTACGAGCAGTACTTC. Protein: CSATLAAYEQYF.

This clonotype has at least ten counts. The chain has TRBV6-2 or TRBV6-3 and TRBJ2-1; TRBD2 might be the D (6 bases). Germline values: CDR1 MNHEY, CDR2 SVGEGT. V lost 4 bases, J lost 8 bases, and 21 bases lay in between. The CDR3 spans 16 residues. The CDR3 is CASSSQLRFGGYEQFF. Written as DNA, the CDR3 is TGTGCCAGCAGTTCCCAACTCCGATTTGGGGGGTATGAGCAGTTCTTC.

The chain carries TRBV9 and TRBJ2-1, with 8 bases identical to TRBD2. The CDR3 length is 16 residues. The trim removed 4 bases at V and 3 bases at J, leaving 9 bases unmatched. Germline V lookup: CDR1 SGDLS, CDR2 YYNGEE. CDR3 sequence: CASSTPTGTSYNEQFF. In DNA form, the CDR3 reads TGTGCCAGCAGCACCCCGACCGGGACTAGCTACAATGAGCAGTTCTTC.

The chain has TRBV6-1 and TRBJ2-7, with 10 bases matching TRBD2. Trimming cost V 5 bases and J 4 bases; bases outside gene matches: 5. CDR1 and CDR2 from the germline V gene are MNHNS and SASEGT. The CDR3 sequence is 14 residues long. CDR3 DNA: TGTGCCAGCAGTCGGGTAGCGGGGGGTTACGAGCAGTACTTC. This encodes CASSRVAGGYEQYF.

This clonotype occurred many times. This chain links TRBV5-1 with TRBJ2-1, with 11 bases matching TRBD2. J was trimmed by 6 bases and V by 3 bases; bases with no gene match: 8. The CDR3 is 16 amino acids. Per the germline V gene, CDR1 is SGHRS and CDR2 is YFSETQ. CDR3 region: CASSSRGTSGLNEQFF. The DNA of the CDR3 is TGCGCCAGCAGCTCCCGCGGGACTAGCGGACTCAATGAGCAGTTCTTC.

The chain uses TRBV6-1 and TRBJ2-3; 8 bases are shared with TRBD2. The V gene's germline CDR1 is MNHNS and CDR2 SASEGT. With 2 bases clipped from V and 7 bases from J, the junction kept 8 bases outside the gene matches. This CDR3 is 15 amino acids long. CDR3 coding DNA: TGTGCCAGCAGTGAATTACTAGCGGTGAGCTATACGCAGTATTTT. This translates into CASSELLAVSYTQYF.

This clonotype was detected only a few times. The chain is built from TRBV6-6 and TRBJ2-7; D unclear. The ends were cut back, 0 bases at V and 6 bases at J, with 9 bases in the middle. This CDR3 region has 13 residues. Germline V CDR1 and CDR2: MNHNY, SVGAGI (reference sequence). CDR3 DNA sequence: TGTGCCAGCAGTTACTCAGGGTTAGGCGAGCAGTACTTC. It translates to CASSYSGLGEQYF.

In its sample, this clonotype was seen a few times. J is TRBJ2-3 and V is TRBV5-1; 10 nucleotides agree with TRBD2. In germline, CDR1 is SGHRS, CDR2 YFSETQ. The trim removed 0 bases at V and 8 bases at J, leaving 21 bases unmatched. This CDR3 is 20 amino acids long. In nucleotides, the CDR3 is TGCGCCAGCAGCTTGGTCACTAGCGGGAACGCCGTATCTCACAGAGTTACGCAGTATTTT. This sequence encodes CASSLVTSGNAVSHRVTQYF. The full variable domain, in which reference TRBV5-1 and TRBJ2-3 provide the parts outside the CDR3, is KAGVTQTPRYLIKTRGQQVTLSCSPISGHRSVSWYQQTPGQGLQFLFEYFSETQRNKGNFPGRFSGRQFSNSRSEMNVSTLELGDSALYLCASSLVTSGNAVSHRVTQYFGPGTRLTVL.

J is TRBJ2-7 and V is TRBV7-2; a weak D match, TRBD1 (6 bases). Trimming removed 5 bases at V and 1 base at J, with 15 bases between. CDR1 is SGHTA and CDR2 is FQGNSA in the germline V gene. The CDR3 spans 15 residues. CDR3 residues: CASSHRETGSYEQYF. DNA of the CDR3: TGTGCCAGCAGCCACAGGGAAACGGGGTCCTACGAGCAGTACTTC.

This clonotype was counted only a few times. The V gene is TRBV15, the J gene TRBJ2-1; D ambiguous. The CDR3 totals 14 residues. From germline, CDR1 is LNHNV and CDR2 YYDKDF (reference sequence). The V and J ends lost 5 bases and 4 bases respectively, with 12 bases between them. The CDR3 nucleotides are TGTGCCACCAGCCCAAGACGCGTTTACAATGAGCAGTTCTTC. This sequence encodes CATSPRRVYNEQFF.

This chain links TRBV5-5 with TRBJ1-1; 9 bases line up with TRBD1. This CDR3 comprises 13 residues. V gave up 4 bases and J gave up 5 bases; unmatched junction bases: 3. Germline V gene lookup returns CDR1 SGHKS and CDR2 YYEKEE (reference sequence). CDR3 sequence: CASSEGTGTEAFF. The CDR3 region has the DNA TGTGCCAGCAGCGAGGGGACAGGGACTGAAGCTTTCTTT.

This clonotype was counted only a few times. The DNA for the CDR3 is TGTGCCAGCAACCTCAGGGGGCTAAAGTACGAGCAGTACTTC. Amino acids: CASNLRGLKYEQYF. The chain uses TRBV6-2 or TRBV6-3 and TRBJ2-7; 8 bases fit TRBD1. In germline, CDR1 is MNHEY, CDR2 SVGEGT. The CDR3 is made up of 14 amino acids. Trimming cost V 7 bases and J 4 bases; bases outside gene matches: 9.

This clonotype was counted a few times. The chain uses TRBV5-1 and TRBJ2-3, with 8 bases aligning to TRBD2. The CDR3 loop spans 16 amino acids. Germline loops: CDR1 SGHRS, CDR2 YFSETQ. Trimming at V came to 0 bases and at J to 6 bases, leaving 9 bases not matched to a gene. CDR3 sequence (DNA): TGCGCCAGCAGCTTGGATACGGGGGGGTTCTCGGATACGCAGTATTTT. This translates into CASSLDTGGFSDTQYF.

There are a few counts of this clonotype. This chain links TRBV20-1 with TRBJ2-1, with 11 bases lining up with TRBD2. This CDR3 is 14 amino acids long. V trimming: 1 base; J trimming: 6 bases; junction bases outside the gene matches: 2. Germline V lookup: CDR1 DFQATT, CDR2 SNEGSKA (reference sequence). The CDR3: CSARVAGGPNEQFF. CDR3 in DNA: TGCAGTGCTAGAGTAGCGGGGGGGCCCAATGAGCAGTTCTTC.

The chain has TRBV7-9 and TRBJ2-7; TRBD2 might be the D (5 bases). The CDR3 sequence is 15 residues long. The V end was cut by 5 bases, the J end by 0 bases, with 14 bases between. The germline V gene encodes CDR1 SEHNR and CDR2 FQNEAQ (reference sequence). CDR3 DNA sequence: TGTGCCAGCAGCCCCCCACCGGGAAGCTCCTACGAGCAGTACTTC. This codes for CASSPPPGSSYEQYF. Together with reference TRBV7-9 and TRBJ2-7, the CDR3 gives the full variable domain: DTGVSQNPRHKITKRGQNVTFRCDPISEHNRLYWYRQTLGQGPEFLTYFQNEAQLEKSRLLSDRFSAERPKGSFSTLEIQRTEQGDSAMYLCASSPPPGSSYEQYFGPGTRLTVT.

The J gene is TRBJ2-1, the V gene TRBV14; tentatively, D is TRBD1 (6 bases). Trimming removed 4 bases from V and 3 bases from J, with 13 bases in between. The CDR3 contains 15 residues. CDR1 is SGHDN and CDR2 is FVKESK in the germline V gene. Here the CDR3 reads CASSRLGGNYNEQFF. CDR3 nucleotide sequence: TGTGCCAGCAGCCGTCTAGGGGGTAACTACAATGAGCAGTTCTTC.

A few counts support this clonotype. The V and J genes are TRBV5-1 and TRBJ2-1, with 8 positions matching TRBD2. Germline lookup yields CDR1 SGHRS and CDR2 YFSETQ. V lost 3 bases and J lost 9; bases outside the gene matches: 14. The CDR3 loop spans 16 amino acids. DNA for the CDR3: TGCGCCAGCAGCTCCGGCGGGACTAGTCGTCCCAGTGAGCAGTTCTTC. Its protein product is CASSSGGTSRPSEQFF.